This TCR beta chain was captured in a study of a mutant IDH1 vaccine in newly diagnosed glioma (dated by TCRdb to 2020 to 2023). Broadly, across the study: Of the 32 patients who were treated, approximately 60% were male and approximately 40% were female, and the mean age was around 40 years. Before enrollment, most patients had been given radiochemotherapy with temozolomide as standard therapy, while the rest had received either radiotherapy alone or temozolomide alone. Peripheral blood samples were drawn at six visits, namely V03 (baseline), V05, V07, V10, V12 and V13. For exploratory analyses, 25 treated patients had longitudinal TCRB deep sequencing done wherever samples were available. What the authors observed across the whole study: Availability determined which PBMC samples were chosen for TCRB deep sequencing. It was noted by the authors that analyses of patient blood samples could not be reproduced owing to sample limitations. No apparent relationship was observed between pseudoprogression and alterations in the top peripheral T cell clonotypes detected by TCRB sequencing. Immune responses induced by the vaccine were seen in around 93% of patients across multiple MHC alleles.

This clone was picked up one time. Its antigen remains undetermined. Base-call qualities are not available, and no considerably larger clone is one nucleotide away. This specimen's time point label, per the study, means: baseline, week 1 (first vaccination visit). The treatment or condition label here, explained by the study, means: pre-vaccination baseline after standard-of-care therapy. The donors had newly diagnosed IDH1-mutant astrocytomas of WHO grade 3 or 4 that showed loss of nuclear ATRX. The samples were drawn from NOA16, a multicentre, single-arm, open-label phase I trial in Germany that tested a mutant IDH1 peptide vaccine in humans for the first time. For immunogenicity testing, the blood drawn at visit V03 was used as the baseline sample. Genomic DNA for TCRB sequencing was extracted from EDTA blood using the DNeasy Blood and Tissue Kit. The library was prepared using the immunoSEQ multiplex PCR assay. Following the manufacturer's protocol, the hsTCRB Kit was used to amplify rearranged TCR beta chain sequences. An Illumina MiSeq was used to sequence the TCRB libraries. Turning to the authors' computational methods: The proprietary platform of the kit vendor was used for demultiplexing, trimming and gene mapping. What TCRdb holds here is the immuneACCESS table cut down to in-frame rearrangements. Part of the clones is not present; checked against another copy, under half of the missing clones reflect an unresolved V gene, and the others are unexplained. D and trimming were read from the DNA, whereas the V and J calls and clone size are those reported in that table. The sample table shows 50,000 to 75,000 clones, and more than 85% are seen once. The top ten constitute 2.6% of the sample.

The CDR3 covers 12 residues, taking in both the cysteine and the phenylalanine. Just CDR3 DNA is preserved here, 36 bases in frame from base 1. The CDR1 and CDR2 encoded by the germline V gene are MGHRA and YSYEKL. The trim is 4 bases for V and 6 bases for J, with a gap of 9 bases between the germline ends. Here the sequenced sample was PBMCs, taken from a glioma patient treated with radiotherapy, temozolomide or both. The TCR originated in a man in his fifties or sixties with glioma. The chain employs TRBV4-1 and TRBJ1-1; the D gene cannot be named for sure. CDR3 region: CASSLGRAEAFF. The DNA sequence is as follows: TGCGCCAGCAGCCTCGGGCGGGCTGAAGCTTTCTTT.